These 5 T cell receptor beta chains came from one sample sequenced in a study of cytomegalovirus exposure and HLA in healthy donors. A multiplex PCR was run with 60 Vbeta primers and 13 Jbeta primers. Method: immunoSEQ multiplex PCR; TCRdb's copy keeps in-frame clones and lacks some. Among some 120,000 clones listed, about 70% were seen once. Sequencing used PBMCs. The receptors shown here come from a man younger than 45 in good health and CMV-seropositive.

The rearrangement uses TRBV6-1 and TRBJ1-2; possibly TRBD1 for D (5 bases). Germline V gene data show CDR1 as MNHNS and CDR2 as SASEGT. The CDR3 has 15 residues. Deletions cut 2 bases from V and 2 bases from J, with 12 bases between. CDR3 loop: CASSELGPPNYGYTF. The CDR3 region has the DNA TGTGCCAGCAGTGAATTGGGGCCACCCAACTATGGCTACACCTTC.

The table lists this clone with a count of one. V and J are TRBV7-2 and TRBJ2-7, with 7 bases lining up with TRBD1. The length of the CDR3 is 13 residues. Trimming removed 3 bases from V and 2 bases from J; junction bases left unmatched: 1. The germline gives CDR1 SGHTA, CDR2 FQGNSA. Here the CDR3 reads CASSFRGTYEQYV. The CDR3 nucleotides are TGTGCCAGCAGCTTCAGGGGGACCTACGAGCAGTACGTC.

The chain is built from TRBV5-4 and TRBJ2-3; D might be TRBD2 (6 bases). The V gene lost 0 bases and the J gene lost 5 bases, with 10 bases spanning the gap. The CDR3 contains 14 residues. The V gene's germline CDR1 is SGHNT and CDR2 YYREEE (reference sequence). CDR3 in DNA: TGTGCCAGCAGCTTGGGGAGGGTTGGAGATACGCAGTATTTT. Protein product: CASSLGRVGDTQYF.

This clone was seen more than once but under ten times. The chain is built from TRBV19 and TRBJ1-4; D is unresolved. Trimming removed 5 bases from V and 13 bases from J, with 20 bases in between. The CDR3 has 14 amino acids. The germline V gene has CDR1 LNHDA and CDR2 SQIVND (reference sequence). For the CDR3, the DNA is TGTGCCAGTAGTGCAGACACGGCGTTTGACGGACTGTTTTTT. Protein: CASSADTAFDGLFF.

This clone was counted once. This chain links TRBV5-4 with TRBJ1-1; unclear D gene. Germline CDR1 SGHNT, CDR2 YYREEE (reference sequence). V was shortened by 0 bases and J by 1 base, with 7 bases between the two germline ends. This CDR3 region has 14 residues. The CDR3 protein is CASSLETKNTEAFF. The CDR3 DNA is TGTGCCAGCAGCTTGGAGACAAAGAACACTGAAGCTTTCTTT.